Included here is one T cell receptor beta chain sequence, with context. Its antigen is not identified. In the study's own analysis: With a range of 23,224 to 690,600, the median per sample was 95,638 TCRs. TCRdb re-derived calls from the RACE reads in MiXCR, one entry per CDR3 protein. The V and J calls here are based on TCRdb, not the publication. The data show 180,000 or so distinct CDR3 sequences, about 25% seen once. This CDR3 has 15 residues. Germline CDR1 is SGHKS and CDR2 is YYEKEE (reference sequence). V dropped 0 bases and J dropped 0 bases, with 8 bases sitting between them. The data were taken from a study of human T cells and chemical hapten exposure. As for the study in general: Across the whole study, which lasted around 24 weeks, patients were given diphenylcyclopropenone on the scalp once a week.

Sample time point: patch test 3, about 24 weeks after DPC sensitization. Treatment described: therapeutic diphenylcyclopropenone sensitization with weekly scalp DPC. Regarding the study as a whole: Expanded TCR counts at PT1 went up together with patch test score, a positive correlation.

This sequence originates from a woman aged 40 to 49 with alopecia areata. Some clones in this sample may be carry-over from other donors' samples. The sequences come from whole blood, collected in connection with sensitization to the hapten diphenylcyclopropenone (DPC). The V gene is TRBV5-5, the J gene TRBJ2-3; TRBD1 might be the D (5 bases). The CDR3 loop reads CASSLGQYSTDTQYF. CDR3 bases: TGTGCCAGCAGCTTGGGACAGTATAGCACAGATACGCAGTATTTT. The variable domain in full, with the rest retrieved from reference TRBV5-5 and TRBJ2-3, is DAGVTQSPTHLIKTRGQQVTLRCSPISGHKSVSWYQQVLGQGPQFIFQYYEKEERGRGNFPDRFSARQFPNYSSELNVNALLLGDSALYLCASSLGQYSTDTQYFGPGTRLTVL.